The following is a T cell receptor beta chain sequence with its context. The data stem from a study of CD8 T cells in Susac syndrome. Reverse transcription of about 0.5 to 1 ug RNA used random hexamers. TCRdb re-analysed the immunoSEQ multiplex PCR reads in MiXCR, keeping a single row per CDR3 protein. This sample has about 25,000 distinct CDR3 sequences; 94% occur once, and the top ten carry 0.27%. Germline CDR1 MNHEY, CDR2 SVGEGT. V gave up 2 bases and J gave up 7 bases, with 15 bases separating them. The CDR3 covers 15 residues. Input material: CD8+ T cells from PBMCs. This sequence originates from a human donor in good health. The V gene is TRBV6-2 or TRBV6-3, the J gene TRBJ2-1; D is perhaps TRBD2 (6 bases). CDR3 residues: CASSYEGTGGNEQFF. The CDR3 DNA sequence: TGTGCCAGCAGTTACGAGGGGACTGGTGGAAATGAGCAGTTCTTC.